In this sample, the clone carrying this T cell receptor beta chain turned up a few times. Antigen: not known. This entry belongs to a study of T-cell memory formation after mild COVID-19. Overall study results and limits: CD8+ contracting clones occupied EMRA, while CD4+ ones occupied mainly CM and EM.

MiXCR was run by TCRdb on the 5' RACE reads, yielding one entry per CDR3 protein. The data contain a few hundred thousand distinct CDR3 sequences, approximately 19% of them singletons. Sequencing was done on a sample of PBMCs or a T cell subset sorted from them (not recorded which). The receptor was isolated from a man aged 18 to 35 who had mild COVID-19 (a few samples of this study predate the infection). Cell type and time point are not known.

CDR3 sequence: CASSLIFPGQTNTGELFF. In DNA form, the CDR3 reads TGTGCCAGCAGTTTAATCTTCCCGGGACAGACGAACACCGGGGAGCTGTTTTTT. The genes are TRBV28 and TRBJ2-2; 7 bases map to TRBD1. The CDR3 is 18 residues long. In germline, CDR1 is MDHEN, CDR2 SYDVKM. The V and J ends lost 2 bases and 0 bases, in that order; junction bases with no gene match: 9.